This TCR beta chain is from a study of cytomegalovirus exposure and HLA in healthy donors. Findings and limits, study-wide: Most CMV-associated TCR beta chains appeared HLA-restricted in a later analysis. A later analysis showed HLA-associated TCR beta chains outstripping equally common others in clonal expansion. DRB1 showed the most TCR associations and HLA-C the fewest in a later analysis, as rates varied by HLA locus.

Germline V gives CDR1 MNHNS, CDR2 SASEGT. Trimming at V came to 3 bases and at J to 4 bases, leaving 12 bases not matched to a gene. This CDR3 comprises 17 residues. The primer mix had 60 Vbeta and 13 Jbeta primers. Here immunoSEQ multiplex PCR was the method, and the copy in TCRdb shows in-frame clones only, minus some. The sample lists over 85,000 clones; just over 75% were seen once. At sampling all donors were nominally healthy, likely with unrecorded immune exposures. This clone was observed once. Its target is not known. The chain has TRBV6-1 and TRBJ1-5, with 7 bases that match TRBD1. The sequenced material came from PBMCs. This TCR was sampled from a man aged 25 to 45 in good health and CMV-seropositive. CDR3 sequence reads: CASSDPNRGIRNQPQHF. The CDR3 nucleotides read TGTGCCAGCAGTGATCCGAACAGGGGTATTCGTAATCAGCCCCAGCATTTT.